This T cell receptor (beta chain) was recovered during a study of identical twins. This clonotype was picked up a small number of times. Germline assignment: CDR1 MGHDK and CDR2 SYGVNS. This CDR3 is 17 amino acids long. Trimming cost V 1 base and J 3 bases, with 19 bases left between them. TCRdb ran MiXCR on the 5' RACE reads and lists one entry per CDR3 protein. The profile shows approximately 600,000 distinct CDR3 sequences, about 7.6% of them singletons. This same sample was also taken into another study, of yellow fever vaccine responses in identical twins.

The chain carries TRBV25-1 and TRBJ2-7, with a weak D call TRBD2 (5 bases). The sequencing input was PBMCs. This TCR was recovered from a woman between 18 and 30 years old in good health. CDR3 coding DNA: TGTGCCAGCAGTGAATCCGGAGGAACACCCAGCCGCTACGAGCAGTACTTC. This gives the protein CASSESGGTPSRYEQYF.